This T cell receptor beta chain comes out of a study of control samples from healthy donors and cancer patients. This table comes from immunoSEQ multiplex PCR, and its TCRdb copy is limited to in-frame clones, with some not included. The table shows 70,000 or so clones, with just under 90% occurring only once. Per the germline V gene, CDR1 is SEHNR and CDR2 is FQNEAQ (reference sequence). The CDR3 consists of 15 residues. Trimming removed 5 bases from V and 2 bases from J, with 15 bases in between. The material sequenced was PBMCs. The chain carries TRBV7-9 and TRBJ2-5; tentatively, D is TRBD1 or TRBD2 (5 bases each). The sequence derives from a man aged 60-69 years with lung cancer. The CDR3 here is CASSPGWGNQETQYF. DNA for the CDR3: TGTGCCAGCAGCCCCGGATGGGGGAATCAAGAGACCCAGTACTTC.